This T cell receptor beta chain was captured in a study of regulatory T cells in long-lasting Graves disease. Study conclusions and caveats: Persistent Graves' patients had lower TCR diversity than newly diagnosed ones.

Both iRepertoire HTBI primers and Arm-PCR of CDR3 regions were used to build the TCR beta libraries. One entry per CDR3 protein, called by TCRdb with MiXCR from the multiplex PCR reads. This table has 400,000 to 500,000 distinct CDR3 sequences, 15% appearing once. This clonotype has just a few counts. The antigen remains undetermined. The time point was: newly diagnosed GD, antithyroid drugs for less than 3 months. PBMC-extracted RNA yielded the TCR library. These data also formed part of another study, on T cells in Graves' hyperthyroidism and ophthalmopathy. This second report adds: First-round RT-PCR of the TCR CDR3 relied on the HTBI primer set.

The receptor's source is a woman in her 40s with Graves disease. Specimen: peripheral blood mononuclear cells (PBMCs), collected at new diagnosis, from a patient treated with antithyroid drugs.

In DNA form, the CDR3 reads TGTGCCAGCAGTTACTCGGTCTACTTCACAGATACGCAGTATTTT. It specifies CASSYSVYFTDTQYF. The V call is TRBV6-2 or TRBV6-3, the J call TRBJ2-3; D is uncertain. CDR1 is MNHEY, CDR2 SVGEGT, per germline. CDR3 length: 15 residues. V lost 0 bases and J 2 bases, leaving 9 bases between the germline ends.